This T cell receptor beta chain was captured by sequencing in a study of OX40 agonist ivuxolimab in advanced cancers. Study-wide background: Partial responses were achieved by three patients, of whom one had hepatocellular carcinoma and two had cutaneous melanoma.

Overall study results and limits: Antigen specificity of clonally expanded peripheral T cells was not established. Among some nonresponders, normalized T-cell clonal expansion was also low.

Sequencing was performed with immunoSEQ multiplex PCR; in TCRdb, only in-frame clones are kept and a portion is missing. There are approximately 70,000 clones in the sample; around 80% occur only once, and 4.5% to 6% lies in the top ten. Note on this clone: Its cognate antigen is unknown.

The CDR3 contains 15 residues. Trimming removed 4 bases from V and 0 bases from J, with 13 bases in between. Per the germline V gene, CDR1 is SGHRS and CDR2 is YFSETQ. The TCR was taken from an adult with an advanced solid tumor such as melanoma, head and neck, liver or kidney cancer. Sample: CD4+ or CD8+ T cells sorted from blood, taken in a trial of the OX40 agonist ivuxolimab. V and J are TRBV5-1 and TRBJ2-5; D possibly uses TRBD1 or TRBD2 (5 bases each). The CDR3: CASSPAVGDQETQYF. The CDR3 DNA reads as TGCGCCAGCAGCCCTGCCGTGGGGGACCAAGAGACCCAGTACTTC.